The 29 T cell receptor beta chains presented below share a single source sample, sequenced in a study of CD8+ T cells in alopecia areata (dated by TCRdb to 2016 to 2019). Library method: the immunoSEQ multiplex PCR assay. To provide template for TCR sequencing, every sample had RNA extracted and reverse transcribed into cDNA. TCRdb mirrors the immuneACCESS table, restricted to in-frame sequences. Some clones are absent from its copies; in checked studies, under half trace to an unresolved V gene, and the reason for the others is unknown. The sample profile shows 120,000 to 150,000 clones; roughly four fifths of them were found once. 20% to 25% of the sample is taken by the ten largest. The sample's time point, from its label and the paper: around 4 weeks on oral tofacitinib. The treatment or condition label corresponds to: oral pan-JAK inhibitor, 5-10 mg twice daily. The sample here was CD8+ T cells sorted from blood, taken at week 4, from a patient treated with tofacitinib. The receptors stem from a human donor with alopecia areata.

The chain has TRBV15 and TRBJ2-3; tentative D call: TRBD1 (5 bases). Between the trimmed V and J ends, which lost 3 bases and 2 bases, there was a span of 18 bases. Germline assignment: CDR1 LNHNV and CDR2 YYDKDF (reference sequence). The CDR3 is 17 amino acids. The CDR3 protein is CATSRRPGFVPTDTQYF. CDR3 DNA sequence: TGTGCCACCAGCAGGCGACCAGGGTTTGTTCCCACAGATACGCAGTATTTT.

Details on this clone: One end of the junction does not line up with germline, which may come from a read error. The chain uses TRBV7-7 and TRBJ2-1; 11 nucleotides line up with TRBD1. Germline V gene data show CDR1 as SSHAT and CDR2 as FNYEAQ (reference sequence). The CDR3 totals 15 residues. This CDR3 is CASSRTGGPYNEQFF. CDR3 bases: TGTGCTAGCAGCCGGACAGGGGGCCCCTACAATGAGCAGTTCTTC.

The chain links TRBV6-6 to TRBJ1-1; no clear D gene. The V end was cut by 6 bases, the J end by 0 bases, with 8 bases between. CDR3 size: 13 residues. Germline CDR1 MNHNY, CDR2 SVGAGI (reference sequence). CDR3 in DNA: TGTGCCAGCAGCACGACGGTGAACACTGAAGCTTTCTTT. Translating gives CASSTTVNTEAFF.

The V call is TRBV7-9, the J call TRBJ1-6, with 9 bases fitting TRBD1. Germline CDR1 reads SEHNR; CDR2 reads FQNEAQ (reference sequence). This CDR3 contains 16 residues. The trim removed 8 bases at V and 4 bases at J, leaving 9 bases unmatched. CDR3 in DNA: TGTGCCAGCGCTCCCCCCGGGACAGGGTATAATTCACCCCTCCACTTT. Translation: CASAPPGTGYNSPLHF. Together with reference TRBV7-9 and TRBJ1-6, the CDR3 gives the full variable domain: DTGVSQNPRHKITKRGQNVTFRCDPISEHNRLYWYRQTLGQGPEFLTYFQNEAQLEKSRLLSDRFSAERPKGSFSTLEIQRTEQGDSAMYLCASAPPGTGYNSPLHFGNGTRLTVT.

V usage is TRBV11-2 and J usage is TRBJ1-1; tentatively, D is TRBD1 (5 bases). The V end lost 6 bases, the J end lost 1 base, and 15 bases lay between the germline ends. CDR1 and CDR2 (germline): SGHAT, FQNNGV. The CDR3 is 15 amino acids. This CDR3 reads CASSQQGRENTEAFF. The CDR3 bases are TGTGCCAGCAGTCAGCAGGGAAGGGAGAACACTGAAGCTTTCTTT. Supplemented by reference TRBV11-2 and TRBJ1-1, the full variable domain reads EAGVAQSPRYKIIEKRQSVAFWCNPISGHATLYWYQQILGQGPKLLIQFQNNGVVDDSQLPKDRFSAERLKGVDSTLKIQPAKLEDSAVYLCASSQQGRENTEAFFGQGTRLTVV.

The chain employs TRBV4-1 and TRBJ2-7; TRBD1 matches 8 bases. The CDR3 covers 16 residues. Germline CDR1 reads MGHRA; CDR2 reads YSYEKL. With 1 base clipped from V and 3 bases from J, the junction kept 8 bases outside the gene matches. The chain's CDR3 is CASSQVGWGQDYEQYF. The DNA of the CDR3 is TGCGCCAGCAGCCAAGTCGGTTGGGGACAGGACTACGAGCAGTACTTC.

The gene calls are TRBV11-2 and TRBJ2-2; 7 bases match TRBD1. V lost 4 bases and J lost 2; bases outside the gene matches: 7. Germline V lookup: CDR1 SGHAT, CDR2 FQNNGV. This CDR3 has 16 amino acids. The CDR3 DNA reads as TGTGCCAGCAGCTCGACACAGGGGTTTAACACCGGGGAGCTGTTTTTT. It yields the protein CASSSTQGFNTGELFF.

The chain is built from TRBV29-1 and TRBJ2-4; tentative D call: TRBD1 (5 bases). The CDR3 runs to 12 residues. Germline loops: CDR1 SQVTM, CDR2 ANQGSEA. Between the trimmed V and J ends, which lost 4 bases and 6 bases, there was a span of 10 bases. CDR3 region: CSVVARGNIQYF. CDR3 nucleotides: TGCAGCGTTGTGGCAAGGGGAAACATTCAGTACTTC.

This chain joins TRBV7-9 and TRBJ1-4; D is perhaps TRBD1 (5 bases). V was cut by 4 bases and J by 5 bases, with 11 bases left in between. Germline assignment: CDR1 SEHNR and CDR2 FQNEAQ (reference sequence). The CDR3 runs 14 residues. CDR3 amino acids: CASSSSSGNEKLFF. CDR3 bases: TGTGCCAGCAGCTCATCCTCAGGGAATGAAAAACTGTTTTTT.

The J gene is TRBJ2-7, the V gene TRBV15; D is undetermined. V was pared by 1 base and J by 0 bases, with 7 bases between. Germline-derived CDR1 and CDR2 are LNHNV and YYDKDF (reference sequence). This CDR3 comprises 14 residues. The CDR3 region is CATSRVLSSYEQYF. The CDR3 DNA is TGTGCCACCAGCAGAGTCTTGAGCTCCTACGAGCAGTACTTC.

Here the CDR3 reads CASSYPTTGGNEQFF. The CDR3 bases are TGTGCCAGCAGTTACCCGACGACAGGGGGGAATGAGCAGTTCTTC. This chain links TRBV6-6 with TRBJ2-1, with 9 bases lining up with TRBD1. Trimming cost V 2 bases and J 7 bases; bases outside gene matches: 6. The CDR3 is made up of 15 amino acids. CDR1 is MNHNY and CDR2 is SVGAGI in the germline V gene (reference sequence).

This sequence joins TRBV7-9 and TRBJ2-5, with D perhaps TRBD2 (5 bases). CDR3 size: 15 residues. CDR1 is SEHNR and CDR2 is FQNEAQ in the germline V gene (reference sequence). Deletions cut 4 bases from V and 4 bases from J, with 16 bases between. CDR3 nucleotides: TGTGCCAGCAGCTGGTGGGATGGAGGAGGAGAGACCCAGTACTTC. Protein: CASSWWDGGGETQYF.

The chain combines TRBV25-1 with TRBJ2-5, with 7 bases lining up with TRBD1. This CDR3 is 13 amino acids long. CDR1 is MGHDK, CDR2 SYGVNS, per germline. Trimming took 6 bases from V and 5 from J; bases not matched to a gene: 6. CDR3 residues: CASRSTGRETQYF. CDR3 DNA sequence: TGTGCCAGCAGATCGACAGGGCGGGAGACCCAGTACTTC.

The chain carries TRBV19 and TRBJ1-2; D gene ambiguous. Germline-derived CDR1 and CDR2 are LNHDA and SQIVND (reference sequence). Trimming took 6 bases from V and 7 from J, leaving 15 bases between them. CDR3 length: 13 amino acids. In DNA form, the CDR3 reads TGTGCCAGTAGCGGCGCCAAGATTCTTGGCTACACCTTC. Its translation is CASSGAKILGYTF.

This rearrangement joins TRBV4-2 to TRBJ2-5; D is perhaps TRBD1 (5 bases). Trimming pared 0 bases from V and 3 bases from J, leaving 11 bases between. CDR1 is LGHNA and CDR2 is YNFKEQ in the germline V gene. The CDR3 loop spans 15 amino acids. The CDR3 DNA sequence: TGTGCCAGCAGCCAAGATCTAGGCAGGGAAGAGACCCAGTACTTC. It specifies CASSQDLGREETQYF.

With respect to this clone: Other DNA sequences in the sample encode the same CDR3. The chain combines TRBV6-5 with TRBJ1-2; 9 nucleotides line up with TRBD1. The CDR3 totals 13 residues. Germline lookup yields CDR1 MNHEY and CDR2 SVGAGI. V lost 5 bases and J lost 5; bases outside the gene matches: 3. CDR3 in amino acids: CASSRDRAYGYTF. Here the CDR3 DNA reads TGTGCCAGCAGTCGGGACAGGGCGTATGGCTACACCTTC.

CDR3 coding DNA: TGTGCCAGCAGCTTTGCGGGGGGCGACTACGAGCAGTACTTC. Translating gives CASSFAGGDYEQYF. V usage is TRBV13 and J usage is TRBJ2-7; 8 bases align to TRBD2. Trimming removed 3 bases from V and 3 bases from J; junction bases left unmatched: 4. The CDR3 sequence is 14 residues long. Germline lookup yields CDR1 PRHDT and CDR2 FYEKMQ (reference sequence).

The rearrangement links TRBV7-8 to TRBJ2-5; 11 bases fit TRBD2. Germline CDR1 is SGHVS and CDR2 is FQNEAQ. The CDR3 runs 16 residues. Losses at the gene ends were 6 bases for V and 0 bases for J; bases not matched to a gene: 6. The CDR3: CASRPPSGGYQETQYF. The CDR3 DNA is TGTGCCAGCAGGCCACCTAGCGGGGGGTACCAAGAGACCCAGTACTTC.

The V call is TRBV4-3, the J call TRBJ2-5, with 15 nucleotides matching TRBD2. The length of the CDR3 is 17 residues. Germline V CDR1 and CDR2: LGHNA, YSLEER. The J segment lost 5 bases and the V segment lost 4 bases, leaving 8 bases of the junction unmatched. The DNA for the CDR3 is TGCGCCAGCAGCCCCAGGGGACTAGCGGGGGGTTGGGAGACCCAGTACTTC. Translated: CASSPRGLAGGWETQYF.

The V gene is TRBV29-1, the J gene TRBJ2-2; no clear D. Germline loops: CDR1 SQVTM, CDR2 ANQGSEA. The CDR3 runs 13 residues. Trimming pared 4 bases from V and 5 bases from J, leaving 11 bases between. CDR3 bases: TGCAGCGTTGTGGACCTGGTGACCGGGGAGCTGTTTTTT. Its translation is CSVVDLVTGELFF.

The V call is TRBV10-2, the J call TRBJ2-7; tentatively, D is TRBD2 (6 bases). Germline lookup yields CDR1 WSHSY and CDR2 SAAADI. V was cut by 7 bases and J by 0 bases, with 13 bases left in between. The CDR3 length is 14 residues. In nucleotides, the CDR3 is TGCGCCAGCACCCTGGGGACTTCCTCCTACGAGCAGTACTTC. It specifies CASTLGTSSYEQYF.

The genes are TRBV27 and TRBJ2-7; maybe TRBD1 (6 bases). The CDR3 loop spans 13 amino acids. Germline V gene sequence: CDR1 MNHEY, CDR2 SMNVEV (reference sequence). The V gene lost 0 bases and the J gene lost 6 bases, with 9 bases spanning the gap. The CDR3 bases are TGTGCCAGCAGTTTATCCAGACAGGTCGAGCAGTACTTC. Translated, it gives CASSLSRQVEQYF.

V is TRBV19 and J is TRBJ2-7, with D possibly TRBD1 on 5 matching bases. The germline V gene has CDR1 LNHDA and CDR2 SQIVND (reference sequence). V shed 5 bases and J shed 2 bases, with 13 bases lying between them. This CDR3 comprises 14 residues. The CDR3 spells CASSAQVFTYEQYF. The CDR3 DNA is TGTGCCAGTAGTGCACAGGTATTTACCTACGAGCAGTACTTC.

The rearrangement links TRBV4-1 to TRBJ1-2; D remains ambiguous. The CDR3 extends over 13 amino acids. The V and J ends lost 4 bases and 3 bases respectively, with 9 bases between them. Germline CDR1 is MGHRA and CDR2 is YSYEKL. Written as DNA, the CDR3 is TGCGCCAGCAGCCCCCCTTCGGACTATGGCTACACCTTC. This encodes CASSPPSDYGYTF.

This clone was observed a single time. The chain carries TRBV19 and TRBJ2-5; D remains unclear. The CDR3 contains 13 residues. The V and J ends lost 9 bases and 0 bases respectively, with 11 bases between them. CDR1 and CDR2 from the germline V gene are LNHDA and SQIVND (reference sequence). The CDR3 is CASMGYNQETQYF. The CDR3, as DNA: TGTGCCAGCATGGGGTATAACCAAGAGACCCAGTACTTC.

The V call is TRBV7-9, the J call TRBJ2-3, with 7 nucleotides matching TRBD2. V was pared by 10 bases and J by 5 bases, with 9 bases of the junction left unmatched. The CDR3 is made up of 13 amino acids. Per the germline V gene, CDR1 is SEHNR and CDR2 is FQNEAQ (reference sequence). The CDR3 spells CATGLGGEDTQYF. The CDR3 DNA reads as TGTGCCACCGGACTAGGAGGGGAAGATACGCAGTATTTT.

The table lists this clone with a few counts. This chain uses TRBV4-1 with TRBJ2-5, with 8 bases lining up with TRBD1. V lost 4 bases to trimming and J lost 0 bases; unmatched junction nucleotides: 7. Germline V gene lookup returns CDR1 MGHRA and CDR2 YSYEKL. The CDR3 covers 16 residues. The CDR3 region is CASSPGWTGNQETQYF. CDR3 in DNA: TGCGCCAGCAGCCCCGGATGGACAGGGAACCAAGAGACCCAGTACTTC.

V gene TRBV18 combines with J gene TRBJ1-5; D is unclear. The CDR3 has 12 amino acids. Germline CDR1 and CDR2: KGHSH and LQKENI. Deletions cut 6 bases from V and 6 bases from J, with 9 bases between. CDR3 bases: TGTGCCAGCTCCCCGGGCGGTCAGCCCCAGCATTTT. Its protein product is CASSPGGQPQHF.

This clone was counted a few times. The chain is built from TRBV29-1 and TRBJ2-3; 7 nucleotides align to TRBD2. V lost 6 bases and J lost 6; bases outside the gene matches: 12. From germline, CDR1 is SQVTM and CDR2 ANQGSEA. This CDR3 is 14 amino acids long. The CDR3 bases are TGCAGCGTGGAAAGCGGGGCCAGATCGGATACGCAGTATTTT. It codes for CSVESGARSDTQYF.